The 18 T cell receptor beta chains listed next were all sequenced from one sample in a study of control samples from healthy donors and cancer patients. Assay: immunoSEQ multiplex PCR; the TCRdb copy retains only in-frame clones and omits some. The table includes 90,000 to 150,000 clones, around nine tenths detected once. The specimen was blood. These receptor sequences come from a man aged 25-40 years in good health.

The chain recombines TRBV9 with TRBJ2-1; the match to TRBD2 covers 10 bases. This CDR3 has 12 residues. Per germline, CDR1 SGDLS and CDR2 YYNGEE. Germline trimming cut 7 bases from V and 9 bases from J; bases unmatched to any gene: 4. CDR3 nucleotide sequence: TGTGCCAGCGGAAGACTAGCGGGTGAGCAGTTCTTC. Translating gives CASGRLAGEQFF. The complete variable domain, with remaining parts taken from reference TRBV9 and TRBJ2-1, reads DSGVTQTPKHLITATGQRVTLRCSPRSGDLSVYWYQQSLDQGLQFLIQYYNGEERAKGNILERFSAQQFPDLHSELNLSSLELGDSALYFCASGRLAGEQFFGPGTRLTVL.

CDR3 nucleotides: TGTGCCAGCAGGTACAGGGGATCGGTGCAGTTCTTC. Translated, it gives CASRYRGSVQFF. The V and J genes are TRBV5-6 and TRBJ2-1; 7 bases are shared with TRBD1. The CDR3 has 12 residues. Germline V gene lookup returns CDR1 SGHDT and CDR2 YYEEEE. V dropped 5 bases and J dropped 12; count of bases not matched to a gene: 8.

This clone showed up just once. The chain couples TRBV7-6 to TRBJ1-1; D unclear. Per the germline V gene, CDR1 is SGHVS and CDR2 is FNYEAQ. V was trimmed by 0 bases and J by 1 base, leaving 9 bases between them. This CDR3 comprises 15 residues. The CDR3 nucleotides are TGTGCCAGCAGCTTAGCAGGGTTCTCGAACACTGAAGCTTTCTTT. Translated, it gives CASSLAGFSNTEAFF.

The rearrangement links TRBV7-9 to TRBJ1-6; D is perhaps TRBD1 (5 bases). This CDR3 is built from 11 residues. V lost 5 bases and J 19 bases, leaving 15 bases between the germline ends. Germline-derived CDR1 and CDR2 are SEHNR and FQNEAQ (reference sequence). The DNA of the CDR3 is TGTGCCAGCAGCGGTGGGACGGGTATTCACTTT. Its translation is CASSGGTGIHF. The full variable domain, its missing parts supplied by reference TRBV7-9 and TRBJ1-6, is DTGVSQNPRHKITKRGQNVTFRCDPISEHNRLYWYRQTLGQGPEFLTYFQNEAQLEKSRLLSDRFSAERPKGSFSTLEIQRTEQGDSAMYLCASSGGTGIHFGNGTRLTVT.

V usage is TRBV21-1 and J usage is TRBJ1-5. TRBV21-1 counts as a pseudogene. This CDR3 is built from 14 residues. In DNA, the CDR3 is TGTGCCAGCAGCAAAGAACTTCGGGGTCAGCCCCAGCATTTT. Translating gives CASSKELRGQPQHF.

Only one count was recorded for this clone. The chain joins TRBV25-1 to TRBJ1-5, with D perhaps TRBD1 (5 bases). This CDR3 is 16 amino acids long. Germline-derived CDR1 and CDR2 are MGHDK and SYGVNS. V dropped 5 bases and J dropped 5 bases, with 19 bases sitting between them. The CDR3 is CASSSQGASRDQPQHF. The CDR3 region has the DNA TGTGCCAGCAGTTCTCAGGGAGCAAGTAGGGATCAGCCCCAGCATTTT.

CDR3: CASSPRSTTYEQYF. CDR3 coding DNA: TGTGCCAGCAGCCCTCGTAGTACCACCTACGAGCAGTACTTC. The gene calls are TRBV9 and TRBJ2-7; D gene ambiguous. V was shortened by 4 bases and J by 2 bases, with 13 bases between the two germline ends. Germline V lookup: CDR1 SGDLS, CDR2 YYNGEE. The length of the CDR3 is 14 residues.

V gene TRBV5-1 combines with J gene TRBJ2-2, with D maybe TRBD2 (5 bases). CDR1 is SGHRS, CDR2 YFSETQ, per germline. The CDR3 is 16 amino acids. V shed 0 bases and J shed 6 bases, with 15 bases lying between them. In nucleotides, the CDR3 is TGCGCCAGCAGCTTGGGCCGGGGTACAAGACCCGGGGAGCTGTTTTTT. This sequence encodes CASSLGRGTRPGELFF.

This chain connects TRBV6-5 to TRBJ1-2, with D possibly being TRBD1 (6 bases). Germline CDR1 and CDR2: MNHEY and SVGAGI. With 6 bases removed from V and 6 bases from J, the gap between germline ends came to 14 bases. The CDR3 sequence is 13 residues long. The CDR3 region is CASSATGKNGYTF. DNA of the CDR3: TGTGCCAGCAGCGCCACAGGGAAAAATGGCTACACCTTC.

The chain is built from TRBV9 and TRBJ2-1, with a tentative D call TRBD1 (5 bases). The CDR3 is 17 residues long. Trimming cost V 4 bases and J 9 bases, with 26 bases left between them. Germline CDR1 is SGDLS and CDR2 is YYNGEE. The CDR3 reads CASSPPPSTDTILEQFF. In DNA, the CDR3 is TGTGCCAGCAGCCCACCCCCGTCGACAGATACAATCCTTGAGCAGTTCTTC.

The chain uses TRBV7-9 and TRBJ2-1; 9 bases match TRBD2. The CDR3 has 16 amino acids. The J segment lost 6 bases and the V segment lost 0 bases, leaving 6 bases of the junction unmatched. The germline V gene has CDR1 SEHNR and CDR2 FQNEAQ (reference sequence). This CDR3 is CASSLAGGGAGNEQFF. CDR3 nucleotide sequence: TGTGCCAGCAGCTTAGCCGGCGGGGGGGCAGGCAATGAGCAGTTCTTC.

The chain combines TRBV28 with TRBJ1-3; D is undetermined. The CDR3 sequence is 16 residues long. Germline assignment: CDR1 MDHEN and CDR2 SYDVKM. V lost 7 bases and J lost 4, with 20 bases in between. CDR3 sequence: CASTSPEGRWGNTIYF. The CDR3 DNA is TGTGCCAGCACCAGCCCTGAAGGGCGGTGGGGAAACACCATATATTTT.

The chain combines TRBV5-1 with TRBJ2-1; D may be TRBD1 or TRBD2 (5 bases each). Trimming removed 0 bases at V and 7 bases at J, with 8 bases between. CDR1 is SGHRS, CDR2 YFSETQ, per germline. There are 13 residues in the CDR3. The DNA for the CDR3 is TGCGCCAGCAGCTTGGCGGGACCGAATGAGCAGTTCTTC. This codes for CASSLAGPNEQFF.

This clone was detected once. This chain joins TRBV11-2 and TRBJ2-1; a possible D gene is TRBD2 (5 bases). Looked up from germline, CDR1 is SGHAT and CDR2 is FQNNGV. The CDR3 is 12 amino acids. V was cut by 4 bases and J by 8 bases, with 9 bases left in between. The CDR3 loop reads CASSWGVDEQFF. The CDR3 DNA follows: TGTGCCAGCAGCTGGGGAGTCGATGAGCAGTTCTTC.

CDR3: CASRPGLLGGYTF. CDR3 DNA sequence: TGTGCCAGCAGACCGGGCCTTCTCGGGGGCTACACCTTC. The chain uses TRBV6-5 and TRBJ1-2; no reliable D call. Germline assignment: CDR1 MNHEY and CDR2 SVGAGI. Trimming cost V 6 bases and J 8 bases, with 16 bases left between them. This CDR3 spans 13 amino acids.

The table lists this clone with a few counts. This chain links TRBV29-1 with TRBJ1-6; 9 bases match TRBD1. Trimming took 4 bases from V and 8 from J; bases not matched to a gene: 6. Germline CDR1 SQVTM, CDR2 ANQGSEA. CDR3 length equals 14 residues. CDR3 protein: CSVAPDRGDSPLHF. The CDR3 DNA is TGCAGCGTTGCTCCCGACAGGGGGGATTCACCCCTCCACTTT.

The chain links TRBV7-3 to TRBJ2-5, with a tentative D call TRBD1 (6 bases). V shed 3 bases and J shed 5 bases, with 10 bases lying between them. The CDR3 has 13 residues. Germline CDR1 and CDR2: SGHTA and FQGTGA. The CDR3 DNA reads TGTGCCAGCAGCTTGACAGGCGAGGAGACCCAGTACTTC. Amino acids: CASSLTGEETQYF.

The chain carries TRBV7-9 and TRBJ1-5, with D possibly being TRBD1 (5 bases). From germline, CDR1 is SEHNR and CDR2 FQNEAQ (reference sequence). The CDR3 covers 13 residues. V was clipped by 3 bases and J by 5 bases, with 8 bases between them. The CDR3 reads CASSFTGDQPQHF. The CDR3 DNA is TGTGCCAGCAGCTTCACGGGGGATCAGCCCCAGCATTTT.